Listed below are T cell receptor beta chains from one sample, sequenced in a study of T cells in Graves' hyperthyroidism and ophthalmopathy. TCRdb fed the multiplex PCR reads into MiXCR, producing one record per CDR3 protein. The repertoire has fewer than 650,000 distinct CDR3 sequences, 13% to 15% of them found once; the top ten carry approximately 15%. Material for sequencing was blood. Receptors originate from a woman aged 35 to 49 with Graves' hyperthyroidism. Each CDR3 is given with its conserved first and last residue. D genes are given only for firm matches. The size field is filled for only some rows; it gives once, few, many or a size class.

>.|TRBV2|TRBJ2-7|many
TGTGCCAGCAAGCCCGATTCCTACGAGCAGTACTTC
CASKPDSYEQYF
>TRBD2|TRBV12-3/TRBV12-4|TRBJ2-3|many
TGTGCCAGCAGTTTGGGCGGGAGTGGGACAGATACGCAGTATTTT
CASSLGGSGTDTQYF
>.|TRBV2|TRBJ2-2|few
TGTGCCAGCACCGAACAGGCGAGGGGCACCGGGGAGCTGTTTTTT
CASTEQARGTGELFF
>.|TRBV9|TRBJ2-5|.
TGTGCCAGCAGCGTTGGGGGGCCGGAGACCCAGTACTTC
CASSVGGPETQYF
>.|TRBV7-2|TRBJ2-7|many
TGTGCCAGCAGCTTAGGTGGGAAGAACTACGAGCAGTACTTC
CASSLGGKNYEQYF
>.|TRBV3-1|TRBJ2-1|many
TGTGCCAGCAGCCTCGGACTGGTTGTCAATGAGCAGTTCTTC
CASSLGLVVNEQFF
>.|TRBV7-3|TRBJ1-1|.
TGTGCCAGCAGCACCGGACGGGAAACTGGAGCTTTCTTT
CASSTGRETGAFF
>.|TRBV7-8|TRBJ2-2|many
TGTGCCAGCAGCCCGGACAATCGGGGCACCGGGGAGCTGTTTTTT
CASSPDNRGTGELFF
>.|TRBV10-3|TRBJ1-1|many
TGTGCCATCAGTGAGTCAGTATTTGGGGGGGTGAGCACTGAAGCTTTCTTT
CAISESVFGGVSTEAFF
>.|TRBV3-1|TRBJ2-2|few
TGTGCCAGCCTCAACCGAAACACCGGGGAGCTGTTTTTT
CASLNRNTGELFF
>.|TRBV13|TRBJ2-4|many
TGTGCCAGCAGCTTAAAGAGTAGCAAAAACATTCAGTACTTC
CASSLKSSKNIQYF
>TRBD1|TRBV12-3/TRBV12-4|TRBJ2-3|few
TGTGCCAGCAGTTGGGAACAGGGGGACACAGATACGCAGTATTTT
CASSWEQGDTDTQYF
>.|TRBV28|TRBJ2-7|many
TGTGCCAGCGCAGAAGACAACTACGAGCAGTACTTC
CASAEDNYEQYF
>.|TRBV28|TRBJ1-2|many
TGTGCCAGCAGCCAAACATACTATGGCTACACCTTC
CASSQTYYGYTF
>.|TRBV2|TRBJ1-5|few
TGTGCCAGCAGTGAAACCAGGGTAGGGAGCAATCAGCCCCAGCATTTT
CASSETRVGSNQPQHF
>TRBD1|TRBV12-3/TRBV12-4|TRBJ1-1|many
TGTGCCAGCAGCCTAACAGGGGCCACTGAAGCTTTCTTT
CASSLTGATEAFF
>.|TRBV30|TRBJ1-2|many
TGTGCCTGGAGTGTAGCGGGGACGGCGTCTAACTATGGCTACACCTTC
CAWSVAGTASNYGYTF
>.|TRBV2|TRBJ1-5|.
TGTGCCAGCAGTGAAAAGGGGTCCGGTCAGCCCCAGCATTTT
CASSEKGSGQPQHF
>.|TRBV12-3/TRBV12-4|TRBJ2-7|.
TGTGCCAGCAGTTTCGGCGTGGGCGGGAACCTCTTAGAGCAGTACTTC
CASSFGVGGNLLEQYF
>.|TRBV11-2|TRBJ1-2|many
TGTGCCAGCAGCTTAGTCCCCCAGGGAGACTATGGCTACACCTTC
CASSLVPQGDYGYTF
>.|TRBV14|TRBJ2-1|.
TGTGCCAGCAGCCAAGACGCCGGGACTCAGTTCTTC
CASSQDAGTQFF
>TRBD1|TRBV12-3/TRBV12-4|TRBJ2-1|few
TGTGCCAGCAGTTGGACAGGGGGCAAAAACAATGAGCAGTTCTTC
CASSWTGGKNNEQFF
>TRBD1|TRBV6-1|TRBJ1-6|many
TGTGCCAGCAGTCCTGGGACAGGGAAAAATTCACCCCTCCACTTT
CASSPGTGKNSPLHF
>.|TRBV6-1|TRBJ2-5|few
TGTGCCAGCAGTCAGGAGAAAGAGACCCAGTACTTC
CASSQEKETQYF
>TRBD1|TRBV7-8|TRBJ1-1|many
TGTGCCAGCAGCCAGGACAGGGGGAGGGACACTGAAGCTTTCTTT
CASSQDRGRDTEAFF
>TRBD2|TRBV19|TRBJ2-4|.
TGTGCCAGTAAACCGGGACTAGCGGAGAACATTCAGTACTTC
CASKPGLAENIQYF
>TRBD1|TRBV11-2|TRBJ2-7|many
TGTGCCAGCAGCTTAGAGGGGACAGCGGCTACCTACGAGCAGTACTTC
CASSLEGTAATYEQYF
>TRBD2|TRBV2|TRBJ2-2|.
TGTGCCAGCAGCCCCGACGCTAGCGGGGTGAACACCGGGGAGCTGTTTTTT
CASSPDASGVNTGELFF
>TRBD2|TRBV6-1|TRBJ2-1|few
TGTGCCAGCAGTAGGGACGGGAGTATAGCGGGAGTCCTCAGCGAGCAGTTCTTC
CASSRDGSIAGVLSEQFF
>.|TRBV27|TRBJ2-2|many
TGTGCCAGCACGTCGGTAAAGAACACCGGGGAGCTGTTTTTT
CASTSVKNTGELFF
>TRBD2|TRBV12-3/TRBV12-4|TRBJ2-7|many
TGTGCCAGCAGTCTGAATAAAACCCCTAGCGGGAGGAACTACGAGCAGTACTTC
CASSLNKTPSGRNYEQYF
>.|TRBV28|TRBJ1-1|few
TGTGCCAGCAGTAGACGGGTGATGTCTGAAGCTTTCTTT
CASSRRVMSEAFF
>TRBD1|TRBV9|TRBJ2-2|.
TGTGCCAGCAGCGTATTGACAGGGGGGGGGACCGGGGAGCTGTTTTTT
CASSVLTGGGTGELFF
>TRBD2|TRBV19|TRBJ2-2|few
TGTGCCAGTAGTCCGGGACTAGCGGAGAACACCGGGGAGCTGTTTTTT
CASSPGLAENTGELFF
>TRBD2|TRBV7-2|TRBJ2-7|many
TGTGCCAGCAGCTCATCTAGCGGGAACTACGAGCAGTACTTC
CASSSSSGNYEQYF
>TRBD2|TRBV6-1|TRBJ2-7|many
TGTGCCAGCAGTGATGGCGGGAGGGCCGGCGAGCAGTACTTC
CASSDGGRAGEQYF
>TRBD1|TRBV6-5|TRBJ1-4|few
TGTGCCAGCAGTTACAGACAGGGGAGGGAAAAACTGTTTTTT
CASSYRQGREKLFF
>.|TRBV2|TRBJ2-1|many
TGTGCCAGCAGTGAAGCAGACATGGCTGGGGGGCAGTTCTTC
CASSEADMAGGQFF
>.|TRBV24-1|TRBJ2-1|many
TGTGCCACCAGTGTAAGCGGCTACAATGAGCAGTTCTTC
CATSVSGYNEQFF
>.|TRBV20-1|TRBJ2-3|many
TGCAGTGCTCTCGGAACCCTGATTGCTAGCACAGATACGCAGTATTTT
CSALGTLIASTDTQYF
>.|TRBV12-3/TRBV12-4|TRBJ2-3|many
TGTGCCAGCAGTCCGCAATATACGCAGTATTTT
CASSPQYTQYF
>TRBD2|TRBV14|TRBJ2-1|few
TGTGCCAGCAGCGCTAGCGGGATATACAATGAGCAGTTCTTC
CASSASGIYNEQFF
>TRBD1|TRBV30|TRBJ1-2|few
TGTGCCCAGAGGGGGCCTTTTGACTACACCTTC
CAQRGPFDYTF
>TRBD2|TRBV20-1|TRBJ2-5|.
TGCAGTGCTAGTAGAGGACTAGCGTACCAAGAGACCCAGTACTTC
CSASRGLAYQETQYF
>.|TRBV13|TRBJ1-1|many
TGTGCCAGCAGCACCCGCGAGGGAAACACTGAAGCTTTCTTT
CASSTREGNTEAFF
>.|TRBV20-1|TRBJ2-1|.
TGCAGTGCTAGAGTAACGTATGCCCAAAGATCGGTTAATGAGCAGTTCTTC
CSARVTYAQRSVNEQFF
>.|TRBV10-3|TRBJ2-7|many
TGTGCCATCAGTGAGGACCTGAGGGGGATCAATACCTACGAGCAGTACTTC
CAISEDLRGINTYEQYF
>.|TRBV3-1|TRBJ2-7|many
TGTGCCAGCAGCGGGGACTTCCTAACCTACGAGCAGTACTTC
CASSGDFLTYEQYF
>TRBD2|TRBV12-3/TRBV12-4|TRBJ2-1|many
TGTGCCAGCAGTCCCCCGGGGCGGGAGTCCTACAATGAGCAGTTCTTC
CASSPPGRESYNEQFF